This T cell receptor beta chain was found in a study of T cell responses to AZD1222 COVID-19 vaccine. Regarding this clone: Antigen: not known.

Study-wide results and limits: Seropositive status at baseline applied to only 6 or 7 AZD1222 recipients. Spike-wide vaccine-associated CD4 TCRs dominated at 160-218 and 743-854.

Trimming stripped 2 bases from V and 0 bases from J, with 9 bases between. Per germline, CDR1 SGDLS and CDR2 YYNGEE. The CDR3 runs 14 residues. Generated by immunoSEQ multiplex PCR, the TCRdb table keeps only in-frame clones and is missing some. This table holds around 130,000 clones, around 84% found once. This receptor was identified in an adult in good health. The input for sequencing was peripheral blood, taken on day 0 of AZD1222 vaccination. The J gene is TRBJ2-7, the V gene TRBV9, with unresolved D. CDR3 amino acids: CASSVSISSYEQYF. The CDR3 DNA is TGTGCCAGCAGCGTGTCCATCTCCTCCTACGAGCAGTACTTC.